This T cell receptor (beta chain) was retrieved from a study of graft-versus-host responses after intestinal transplantation. Findings and caveats of the study: Recipient marrow harbored GvH clones, some of which surfaced first in ileum or blood.

Note on this clone: No antigen is known for it.

Germline CDR1 reads MNHNY; CDR2 reads SVGAGI (reference sequence). V was trimmed by 5 bases and J by 4 bases, leaving 14 bases between them. The CDR3 runs 14 residues. Produced via immunoSEQ multiplex PCR; TCRdb's table is partial and in-frame only. The data contain roughly 89,000 clones, about 90% of them singletons. The chain links TRBV6-6 to TRBJ1-2; a weak D match, TRBD1 (6 bases). The clonotype originates from a human donor who received an intestinal transplant. The source was unstimulated CD4+ T cells sorted from spleen or lymph node cells, collected before intestinal transplant. The CDR3 region has the DNA TGTGCCAGCAGTAGGGGGATTTTATCCTATGGCTACACCTTC. Its protein product is CASSRGILSYGYTF.